The source of this T cell receptor beta chain is a study of cytomegalovirus exposure and HLA in healthy donors. As for this clone: Its matching antigen is unknown.

Whole-study results and caveats: From TCR beta sequences, most subjects' HLA-A and HLA-B alleles were reportedly predicted accurately. Later analysis placed DRB1 highest and HLA-C lowest in TCR association rates, which differed by HLA locus.

Primers: 60 Vbeta forward and 13 Jbeta reverse. How the authors handled the data: An analysis that came later counted 77 million or so unique TCR beta chains, around 12 million shared. Method: immunoSEQ multiplex PCR; TCRdb's copy keeps in-frame clones and lacks some. That table furnishes V, J and clone size, whereas the DNA furnished D and trimming. The sample holds under 250,000 clones, 76% seen once. Germline V gene sequence: CDR1 MGHRA, CDR2 YSYEKL. The CDR3 totals 14 residues. Trimming pared 1 base from V and 5 bases from J, leaving 11 bases between. The chain uses TRBV4-1 and TRBJ2-5; D unresolved. The sequence was collected from a man aged 18-30 years in good health and CMV-seronegative. What was sequenced was PBMCs. The CDR3 spells CASSQGQPGETQYF. DNA for the CDR3: TGCGCCAGCAGCCAAGGCCAGCCAGGCGAGACCCAGTACTTC.